This T cell receptor beta chain was observed in a study of a mutant IDH1 vaccine in newly diagnosed glioma. Background on the study: Patients under treatment included around 60% males and approximately 38% females and had a mean age of 40.4 years.

V was clipped by 1 base and J by 7 bases, with 14 bases between them. CDR1 and CDR2 from the germline V gene are SGHTA and FQGNSA. This CDR3 comprises 14 residues. As concerns this clone: Its antigen remains unidentified.

Sequenced by immunoSEQ multiplex PCR; TCRdb stores in-frame clones only, minus some. Among about 48,000 clones listed, roughly 84% were seen once. As to time point: week 35, safety follow-up. Vaccination used 300 ug of mutant IDH1 20-mer peptide per dose, with topical imiquimod. The sample consisted of PBMCs, taken from a glioma patient whose treatment included an IDH1 peptide vaccine. The chain employs TRBV7-2 and TRBJ2-7, with no clear D. The sequence derives from a man aged 35-49 years with glioma. The CDR3 protein is CASSLGPGLREQYF. CDR3 in DNA: TGTGCCAGCAGCTTAGGGCCAGGCCTCCGAGAGCAGTACTTC.